Following are 14 T cell receptor beta chains from one sample sequenced in a study of cytomegalovirus exposure and HLA in healthy donors. The PCR ran on 60 Vbeta and 13 Jbeta primers. Data came from immunoSEQ multiplex PCR; TCRdb stores just in-frame clones and leaves some out. This table has roughly 95,000 clones, roughly 80% appearing once. The sample was PBMCs. Every receptor here comes from a man aged 25 to 45 in good health and CMV-seropositive.

The chain uses TRBV11-2 and TRBJ1-2; TRBD1 aligns across 7 bases. CDR3 length equals 17 residues. Germline loops: CDR1 SGHAT, CDR2 FQNNGV. J lost 2 bases, V lost 1 base, and 10 bases had no gene match. Written as DNA, the CDR3 is TGTGCCAGCAGCTTAGGGGATTCAGGGGGGCGGAACTATGGCTACACCTTC. Translated: CASSLGDSGGRNYGYTF.

The chain combines TRBV5-1 with TRBJ1-2, with TRBD1 matching over 7 bases. CDR1 and CDR2 (germline): SGHRS, YFSETQ. The CDR3 is 17 residues long. The V and J ends lost 3 bases and 5 bases, in that order; junction bases with no gene match: 16. The CDR3 spells CASSSAARQGTAYGYTF. CDR3 sequence (DNA): TGCGCCAGCAGCTCCGCTGCCCGACAGGGTACCGCGTATGGCTACACCTTC.

With regard to this clone: The same CDR3 is also encoded by other DNA sequences in this sample. V gene TRBV25-1 combines with J gene TRBJ2-1; TRBD1 aligns across 8 bases. This CDR3 comprises 17 residues. The V segment lost 6 bases and the J segment 0 bases; nucleotides outside the gene matches: 10. The V gene's germline CDR1 is MGHDK and CDR2 SYGVNS. CDR3 in DNA: TGTGCCAGCAGGGGACAGGTTGGGTCTGACTCCTACAATGAGCAGTTCTTC. Protein: CASRGQVGSDSYNEQFF.

This CDR3 reads CASSQVAGVETQYF. The CDR3 region has the DNA TGCGCCAGCAGCCAAGTAGCGGGAGTCGAGACCCAGTACTTC. The chain carries TRBV4-1 and TRBJ2-5; 9 positions agree with TRBD2. The CDR3 is 14 residues long. Looked up from germline, CDR1 is MGHRA and CDR2 is YSYEKL. V was clipped by 1 base and J by 5 bases; unmatched bases: 2.

This rearrangement joins TRBV10-3 to TRBJ2-2; possible D gene TRBD1, 6 bases. The V and J ends lost 5 bases and 4 bases respectively, with 8 bases between them. The CDR3 extends over 13 amino acids. CDR1 ENHRY and CDR2 SYGVKD come from the germline V gene. The CDR3 loop is CAISPGATGELFF. CDR3 DNA sequence: TGTGCCATCAGTCCAGGGGCCACCGGGGAGCTGTTTTTT.

V usage is TRBV18 and J usage is TRBJ2-5, with D unclear. CDR1 is KGHSH, CDR2 LQKENI, per germline. The CDR3 sequence is 11 residues long. V was clipped by 6 bases and J by 1 base, with 3 bases between them. CDR3 amino acids: CASSSQETQYF. Written as DNA, the CDR3 is TGTGCCAGCTCCTCCCAAGAGACCCAGTACTTC.

V is TRBV15 and J is TRBJ2-1; 9 nucleotides match TRBD2. Germline trimming cut 3 bases from V and 4 bases from J; bases unmatched to any gene: 13. CDR3 size: 18 residues. Germline V gives CDR1 LNHNV, CDR2 YYDKDF (reference sequence). CDR3 sequence (DNA): TGTGCCACCAGCAGGGGAATAGCGGGAGTAGGGATATACAATGAGCAGTTCTTC. Residues: CATSRGIAGVGIYNEQFF.

V gene TRBV2 combines with J gene TRBJ2-1; the match to TRBD2 covers 8 bases. The CDR3 extends over 18 amino acids. V lost 8 bases, J lost 0 bases, and 15 bases stayed unmatched. Germline lookup yields CDR1 SNHLY and CDR2 FYNNEI. The CDR3 loop is CASSGGGVVFISYNEQFF. As DNA, the CDR3 is TGTGCCAGCTCGGGGGGGGGAGTGGTCTTTATCTCCTACAATGAGCAGTTCTTC.

V usage is TRBV6-1 and J usage is TRBJ1-2; possible D gene TRBD1, 6 bases. Germline V gene lookup returns CDR1 MNHNS and CDR2 SASEGT. The CDR3 runs 13 residues. V was pared by 7 bases and J by 2 bases, with 11 bases between. The CDR3 protein is CASINRENYGYTF. For the CDR3, the DNA is TGTGCCAGCATAAACAGGGAGAACTATGGCTACACCTTC.

This clone was detected a few times. The V gene is TRBV18, the J gene TRBJ2-1; TRBD2 matches at 15 bases. This CDR3 has 16 amino acids. Trimming removed 3 bases from V and 7 bases from J; junction bases left unmatched: 4. Germline CDR1 and CDR2: KGHSH and LQKENI. The CDR3 is CASSPGLAGGWNEQFF. CDR3 coding DNA: TGTGCCAGCTCACCCGGACTAGCGGGAGGGTGGAATGAGCAGTTCTTC. The full variable domain, rest sourced from reference TRBV18 and TRBJ2-1, is NAGVMQNPRHLVRRRGQEARLRCSPMKGHSHVYWYRQLPEEGLKFMVYLQKENIIDESGMPKERFSAEFPKEGPSILRIQQVVRGDSAAYFCASSPGLAGGWNEQFFGPGTRLTVL.

V gene TRBV5-1 combines with J gene TRBJ2-5; D is undetermined. The CDR3 contains 11 residues. Per germline, CDR1 SGHRS and CDR2 YFSETQ. The germline V and J ends were trimmed by 2 bases and 4 bases, with 3 bases remaining between them. The CDR3 sequence is CASSFRETQYF. In DNA form, the CDR3 reads TGCGCCAGCAGCTTCAGAGAGACCCAGTACTTC.

V is TRBV12-5 and J is TRBJ2-5; 9 bases fit TRBD1. The germline V gene encodes CDR1 LGHNT and CDR2 FRNRAP. J was trimmed by 4 bases and V by 5 bases; bases with no gene match: 8. The CDR3 is 15 residues long. The CDR3 DNA reads as TGTGCTAGTGGTCCTGACAGGGGGAGGAGAGAGACCCAGTACTTC. Translating gives CASGPDRGRRETQYF.

This chain joins TRBV6-5 and TRBJ1-1; D not resolved. Germline V gene sequence: CDR1 MNHEY, CDR2 SVGAGI. This CDR3 contains 12 residues. V was trimmed by 2 bases and J by 4 bases, leaving 5 bases between them. CDR3 DNA: TGTGCCAGCAGTTACGGGCCCACTGAAGCTTTCTTT. It encodes CASSYGPTEAFF.

The chain employs TRBV6-4 and TRBJ1-5; D not certain. The CDR3 is 13 residues long. Trimming shortened V by 6 bases and J by 3 bases, and 9 bases separated the two germline ends. CDR1 is MRHNA, CDR2 SNTAGT, per germline. CDR3 bases: TGTGCCAGCAGCCCCGGTTCCAATCAGCCCCAGCATTTT. This codes for CASSPGSNQPQHF.